The sequence of this TCR beta chain was determined in a study of human T cells and chemical hapten exposure. This clonotype appeared many times. Time point reported: patch test 1, 2 weeks after DPC sensitization. Treatment given: therapeutic diphenylcyclopropenone sensitization with weekly scalp DPC. Via MiXCR, TCRdb re-called the RACE reads, giving one row per CDR3 protein. The sample lists some 400,000 distinct CDR3 sequences, around 5% seen once, with under 3% in the top ten. From germline, CDR1 is SGHTA and CDR2 FQGNSA. The CDR3 totals 15 residues. V lost 4 bases and J lost 0, with 9 bases in between.

The input for sequencing was whole blood, taken in connection with sensitization to the hapten diphenylcyclopropenone (DPC). The TCR originated in a woman between 50 and 59 years old with alopecia areata. Some clones in this sample may be carry-over from other donors' samples. The chain uses TRBV7-2 and TRBJ2-2; a weak D match, TRBD1 (5 bases). CDR3 DNA: TGTGCCAGCAGCTCACAGGCTACGAACACCGGGGAGCTGTTTTTT. Residues: CASSSQATNTGELFF.